This T cell receptor beta chain was recovered during a study of T cell responses to AZD1222 COVID-19 vaccine. This CDR3 contains 14 residues. V dropped 6 bases and J dropped 7 bases, with 15 bases sitting between them. CDR1 and CDR2 from the germline V gene are KGHSH and LQKENI. Assay: immunoSEQ multiplex PCR; the TCRdb copy retains only in-frame clones and omits some. The repertoire holds about 79,000 clones, with 80% as singletons. This clone has just one count. Here the sequenced sample was peripheral blood, taken on day 0 of AZD1222 vaccination. The chain combines TRBV18 with TRBJ1-4; the D is unclear. The TCR sequence derives from an adult in good health. The DNA of the CDR3 is TGTGCCAGCTCGCCGGGTCGGGGAAGTGAAAAACTGTTTTTT. Amino acid sequence: CASSPGRGSEKLFF.